This TCR beta chain derives from a study of early T cells in non-severe SARS-CoV-2 infection. General study points: The study's VDJdb matching favored anti-spike CD8 responses and missed private and CD4 specificities.

Note on this clonotype: Its target is unknown.

The library protocol tagged individual cDNA molecules with unique molecular identifiers. TCRdb used MiXCR to reprocess the 5' RACE reads, holding one entry per CDR3 protein. Here the sample spans 100,000 to 130,000 distinct CDR3 sequences, around 10% being singletons. CDR3 length: 16 amino acids. In germline, CDR1 is LGHNA, CDR2 YSLEER. With 0 bases removed from V and 4 bases from J, the gap between germline ends came to 15 bases. The sample comprised whole blood. This sequence joins TRBV4-3 and TRBJ1-2; no definite D call. This sequence originates from an adult who was a healthcare worker with PCR-confirmed SARS-CoV-2 infection or an uninfected control (not recorded which). CDR3 sequence: CASSQEFEGLGYGYTF. The CDR3 DNA sequence: TGCGCCAGCAGCCAAGAATTCGAGGGCTTGGGCTATGGCTACACCTTC.